A selection of T cell receptor beta chains follows, all from one sample in a study of response to subunit inactivated influenza vaccine. TCRdb called the RT-PCR reads again in MiXCR, with one record for every CDR3 protein. This sample has more than 700,000 distinct CDR3 sequences, with about 20% found just once. Sequenced here: PBMCs from blood, sampled more than 4 days after vaccination. These receptors all stem from a middle-aged man who received an inactivated influenza vaccine. The CDR3 runs from the conserved cysteine through the conserved F or W. The D gene is left open where the match is weak. Size tells how often a clone was seen (once, few, many) or the class of an expanded clone, and some rows leave it out.

CDR3,DNA,D,V,J,size
CASSWIGRTGELFF,TGTGCCAGCAGTTGGATAGGGAGAACCGGGGAGCTGTTTTTT,NA,TRBV27,TRBJ2-2,few
CASSAQGLAMAYEQYF,TGTGCCAGCAGCGCTCAGGGACTAGCGATGGCCTACGAGCAGTACTTC,TRBD2,TRBV7-2,TRBJ2-7,few
CASSIGGSGNTIYF,TGTGCCAGCTCGATAGGGGGCTCTGGAAACACCATATATTTT,NA,TRBV4-2,TRBJ1-3,few
CASLRDRGKGEQFF,TGTGCCAGCCTCCGGGACAGGGGGAAAGGTGAGCAGTTCTTC,TRBD1,TRBV28,TRBJ2-1,NA
CASSLAWSTGELFF,TGTGCCAGCAGCTTAGCTTGGAGCACCGGGGAGCTGTTTTTT,NA,TRBV11-2,TRBJ2-2,NA
CASSLIPRGEQYF,TGTGCCAGCAGCTTAATCCCCCGGGGCGAGCAGTACTTC,NA,TRBV7-9,TRBJ2-7,NA
CASSSRLAGGPNTGELFF,TGTGCCAGCAGTTCGCGACTAGCGGGGGGGCCGAACACCGGGGAGCTGTTTTTT,TRBD2,TRBV6-2/TRBV6-3,TRBJ2-2,NA
CAAVSGSRGEQFF,TGTGCCGCGGTAAGCGGGAGTCGGGGTGAGCAGTTCTTC,TRBD2,TRBV7-9,TRBJ2-1,NA
CASSWTRGGTDTHYF,TGTGCCAGCAGCTGGACTCGGGGGGGCACAGATACGCACTATTTT,TRBD2,TRBV11-2,TRBJ2-3,once
CATRGTSGRAFNEQFF,TGTGCCACCAGGGGGACTAGCGGGAGGGCGTTCAATGAGCAGTTCTTC,TRBD2,TRBV24-1,TRBJ2-1,few
CAILRDRVGGYTF,TGTGCCATCCTCCGGGACAGGGTCGGTGGCTACACCTTC,TRBD1,TRBV6-1,TRBJ1-2,NA
CAIQQGPGANVLTF,TGTGCCATCCAACAGGGGCCTGGGGCCAACGTCCTGACTTTC,TRBD1,TRBV10-3,TRBJ2-6,few
CSVLSGPYNEQFF,TGCAGCGTTCTTAGCGGGCCCTACAATGAGCAGTTCTTC,TRBD2,TRBV29-1,TRBJ2-1,NA
CASSYGRIADTQYF,TGTGCCAGCAGTTATGGTAGAATCGCAGATACGCAGTATTTT,NA,TRBV6-5,TRBJ2-3,few
CASTSRGNSNQPQHF,TGTGCCAGCACCTCCCGAGGGAATAGCAATCAGCCCCAGCATTTT,NA,TRBV7-8,TRBJ1-5,few
CASSQDWDRGRETQYF,TGCGCCAGCAGCCAAGATTGGGACAGGGGGCGGGAGACCCAGTACTTC,TRBD1,TRBV4-3,TRBJ2-5,few
CASSYSQGLAGHETQYF,TGTGCCAGCAGTTATTCGCAAGGACTAGCGGGACACGAGACCCAGTACTTC,TRBD2,TRBV6-5,TRBJ2-5,NA
CAWGQGGNQPQHF,TGTGCCTGGGGACAGGGGGGCAATCAGCCCCAGCATTTT,TRBD1,TRBV30,TRBJ1-5,few
CASSQQGKGAFF,TGCGCCAGCAGCCAACAGGGAAAGGGGGCTTTCTTT,NA,TRBV4-3,TRBJ1-1,many
CASNLHTGELFF,TGTGCCAGCAACTTGCACACCGGGGAGCTGTTTTTT,NA,TRBV7-2,TRBJ2-2,NA
CASHQQGAGELFF,TGTGCCAGCCACCAACAGGGGGCCGGGGAGCTGTTTTTT,TRBD1,TRBV6-6,TRBJ2-2,NA
CATSRHKGQNYNEQFF,TGTGCCACCAGCAGACATAAGGGACAAAACTACAATGAGCAGTTCTTC,NA,TRBV15,TRBJ2-1,NA
CASSLPGLAESTDTQYF,TGTGCCAGCAGCCTTCCGGGACTAGCGGAGAGCACAGATACGCAGTATTTT,TRBD2,TRBV7-9,TRBJ2-3,once
CASSATGASWAGELFF,TGTGCCAGCAGCGCAACAGGGGCGTCGTGGGCCGGGGAGCTGTTTTTT,TRBD1,TRBV7-9,TRBJ2-2,NA
CASGLTGETSYEQYF,TGTGCCAGCGGACTGACAGGGGAGACTTCCTACGAGCAGTACTTC,TRBD1,TRBV27,TRBJ2-7,NA
CASSPGTGYTNQPQHF,TGTGCCAGCAGCCCCGGGACAGGGTATACCAATCAGCCCCAGCATTTT,TRBD1,TRBV6-1,TRBJ1-5,NA
CSARPGRDNEQFF,TGCAGTGCTAGACCCGGGAGGGACAATGAGCAGTTCTTC,TRBD2,TRBV20-1,TRBJ2-1,NA
CASSVRGNEQFF,TGTGCCAGCAGTGTACGGGGGAATGAGCAGTTCTTC,NA,TRBV6-1,TRBJ2-1,few
CSAGPLSGRRETQYF,TGCAGTGCTGGCCCCCTTAGCGGGAGAAGGGAGACCCAGTACTTC,TRBD2,TRBV20-1,TRBJ2-5,NA
CASMEQGRWGSGNTIYF,TGTGCCAGTATGGAACAGGGCCGCTGGGGAAGTGGAAACACCATATATTTT,NA,TRBV12-3/TRBV12-4,TRBJ1-3,NA
CASSLAPSGRTQETQYF,TGCGCCAGCAGCTTGGCTCCTAGCGGGAGAACCCAAGAGACCCAGTACTTC,TRBD2,TRBV5-1,TRBJ2-5,few
CASRSWTQANTEAFF,TGTGCCAGCAGGTCCTGGACGCAAGCGAACACTGAAGCTTTCTTT,NA,TRBV7-9,TRBJ1-1,many
CASSSIFQETQYF,TGTGCCAGCAGTTCCATCTTCCAAGAGACCCAGTACTTC,NA,TRBV6-2/TRBV6-3,TRBJ2-5,few
CASSFGRGGGQPQHF,TGTGCCAGCAGTTTCGGCAGGGGAGGAGGTCAGCCCCAGCATTTT,NA,TRBV12-3/TRBV12-4,TRBJ1-5,NA
CASSRPPGEAFF,TGTGCCAGCAGCCGACCCCCCGGGGAAGCTTTCTTT,NA,TRBV28,TRBJ1-1,few
CASSGGERGHGAQFF,TGTGCCAGCAGCGGAGGTGAGAGGGGTCACGGCGCGCAGTTCTTC,NA,TRBV7-8,TRBJ2-1,many
CASSRASTDTQYF,TGCGCCAGCAGCCGTGCTAGCACAGATACGCAGTATTTT,NA,TRBV7-2,TRBJ2-3,few
CASSLGPSTPSTGELFF,TGTGCCAGCAGCTTGGGGCCCTCGACTCCGAGCACCGGGGAGCTGTTTTTT,NA,TRBV5-5,TRBJ2-2,few